This T cell receptor (beta chain) was observed in a study of neurological immune-mediated disorders. In its sample, this clonotype was seen many times. 5'RACE generated cDNA with 10-nucleotide random UMIs. Every sequencing run drew on 15-18 subjects and yielded over 200 million TCR-beta sequences. TCRdb re-analysed the 5' RACE reads in MiXCR, keeping a single row per CDR3 protein. The data hold 60,000 to 90,000 distinct CDR3 sequences, with about 10% observed a single time. This CDR3 has 13 amino acids. CDR1 SGHRS and CDR2 YFSETQ come from the germline V gene. V lost 0 bases and J lost 3, with 7 bases in between. Noted time point: longitudinal time-point 1 (baseline).

Sequences were obtained from PBMCs. The chain combines TRBV5-1 with TRBJ2-7; a possible D gene is TRBD1 (5 bases). The sequence was obtained from a man aged 25-40 years in good health. CDR3 in amino acids: CASSLAQDYEQYF. Written as DNA, the CDR3 is TGCGCCAGCAGCTTGGCACAGGACTACGAGCAGTACTTC.